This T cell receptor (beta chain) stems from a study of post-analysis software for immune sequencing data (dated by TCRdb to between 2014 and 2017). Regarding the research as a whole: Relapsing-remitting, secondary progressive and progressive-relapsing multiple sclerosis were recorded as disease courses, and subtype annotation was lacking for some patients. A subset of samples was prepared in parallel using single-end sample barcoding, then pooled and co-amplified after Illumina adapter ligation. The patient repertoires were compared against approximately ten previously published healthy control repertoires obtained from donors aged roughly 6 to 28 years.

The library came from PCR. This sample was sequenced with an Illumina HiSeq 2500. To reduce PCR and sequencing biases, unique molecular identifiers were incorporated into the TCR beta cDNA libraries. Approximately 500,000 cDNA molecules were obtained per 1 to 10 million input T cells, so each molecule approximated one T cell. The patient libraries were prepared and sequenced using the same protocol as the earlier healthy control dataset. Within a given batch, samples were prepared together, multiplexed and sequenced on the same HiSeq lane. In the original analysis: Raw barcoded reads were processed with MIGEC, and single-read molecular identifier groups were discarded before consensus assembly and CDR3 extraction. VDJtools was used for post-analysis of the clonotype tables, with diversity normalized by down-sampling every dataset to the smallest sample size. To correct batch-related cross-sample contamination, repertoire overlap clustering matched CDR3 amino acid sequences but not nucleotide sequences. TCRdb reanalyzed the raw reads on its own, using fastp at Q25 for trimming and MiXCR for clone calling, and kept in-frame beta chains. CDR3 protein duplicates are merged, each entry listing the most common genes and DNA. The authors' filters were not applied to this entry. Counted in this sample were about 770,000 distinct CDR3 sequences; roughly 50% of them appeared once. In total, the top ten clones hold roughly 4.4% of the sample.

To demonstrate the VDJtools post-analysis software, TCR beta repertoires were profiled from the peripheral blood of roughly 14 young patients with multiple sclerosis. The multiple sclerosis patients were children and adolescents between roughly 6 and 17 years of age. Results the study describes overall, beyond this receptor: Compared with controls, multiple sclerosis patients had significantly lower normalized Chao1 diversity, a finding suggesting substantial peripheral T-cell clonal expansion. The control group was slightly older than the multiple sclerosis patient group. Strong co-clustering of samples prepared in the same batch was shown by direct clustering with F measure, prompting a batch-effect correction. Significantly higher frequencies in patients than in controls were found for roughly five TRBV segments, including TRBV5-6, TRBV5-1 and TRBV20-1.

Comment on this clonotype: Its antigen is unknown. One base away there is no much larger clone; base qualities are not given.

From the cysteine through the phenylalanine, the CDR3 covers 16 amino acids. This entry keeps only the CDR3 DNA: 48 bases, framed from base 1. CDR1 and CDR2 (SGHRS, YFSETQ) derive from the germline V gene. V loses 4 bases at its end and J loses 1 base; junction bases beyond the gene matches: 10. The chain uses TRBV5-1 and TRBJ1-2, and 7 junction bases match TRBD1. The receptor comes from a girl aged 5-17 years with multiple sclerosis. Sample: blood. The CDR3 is CASSARDRYFNYGYTF. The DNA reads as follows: TGCGCCAGCAGCGCCCGGGACAGATACTTTAACTATGGCTACACCTTC.